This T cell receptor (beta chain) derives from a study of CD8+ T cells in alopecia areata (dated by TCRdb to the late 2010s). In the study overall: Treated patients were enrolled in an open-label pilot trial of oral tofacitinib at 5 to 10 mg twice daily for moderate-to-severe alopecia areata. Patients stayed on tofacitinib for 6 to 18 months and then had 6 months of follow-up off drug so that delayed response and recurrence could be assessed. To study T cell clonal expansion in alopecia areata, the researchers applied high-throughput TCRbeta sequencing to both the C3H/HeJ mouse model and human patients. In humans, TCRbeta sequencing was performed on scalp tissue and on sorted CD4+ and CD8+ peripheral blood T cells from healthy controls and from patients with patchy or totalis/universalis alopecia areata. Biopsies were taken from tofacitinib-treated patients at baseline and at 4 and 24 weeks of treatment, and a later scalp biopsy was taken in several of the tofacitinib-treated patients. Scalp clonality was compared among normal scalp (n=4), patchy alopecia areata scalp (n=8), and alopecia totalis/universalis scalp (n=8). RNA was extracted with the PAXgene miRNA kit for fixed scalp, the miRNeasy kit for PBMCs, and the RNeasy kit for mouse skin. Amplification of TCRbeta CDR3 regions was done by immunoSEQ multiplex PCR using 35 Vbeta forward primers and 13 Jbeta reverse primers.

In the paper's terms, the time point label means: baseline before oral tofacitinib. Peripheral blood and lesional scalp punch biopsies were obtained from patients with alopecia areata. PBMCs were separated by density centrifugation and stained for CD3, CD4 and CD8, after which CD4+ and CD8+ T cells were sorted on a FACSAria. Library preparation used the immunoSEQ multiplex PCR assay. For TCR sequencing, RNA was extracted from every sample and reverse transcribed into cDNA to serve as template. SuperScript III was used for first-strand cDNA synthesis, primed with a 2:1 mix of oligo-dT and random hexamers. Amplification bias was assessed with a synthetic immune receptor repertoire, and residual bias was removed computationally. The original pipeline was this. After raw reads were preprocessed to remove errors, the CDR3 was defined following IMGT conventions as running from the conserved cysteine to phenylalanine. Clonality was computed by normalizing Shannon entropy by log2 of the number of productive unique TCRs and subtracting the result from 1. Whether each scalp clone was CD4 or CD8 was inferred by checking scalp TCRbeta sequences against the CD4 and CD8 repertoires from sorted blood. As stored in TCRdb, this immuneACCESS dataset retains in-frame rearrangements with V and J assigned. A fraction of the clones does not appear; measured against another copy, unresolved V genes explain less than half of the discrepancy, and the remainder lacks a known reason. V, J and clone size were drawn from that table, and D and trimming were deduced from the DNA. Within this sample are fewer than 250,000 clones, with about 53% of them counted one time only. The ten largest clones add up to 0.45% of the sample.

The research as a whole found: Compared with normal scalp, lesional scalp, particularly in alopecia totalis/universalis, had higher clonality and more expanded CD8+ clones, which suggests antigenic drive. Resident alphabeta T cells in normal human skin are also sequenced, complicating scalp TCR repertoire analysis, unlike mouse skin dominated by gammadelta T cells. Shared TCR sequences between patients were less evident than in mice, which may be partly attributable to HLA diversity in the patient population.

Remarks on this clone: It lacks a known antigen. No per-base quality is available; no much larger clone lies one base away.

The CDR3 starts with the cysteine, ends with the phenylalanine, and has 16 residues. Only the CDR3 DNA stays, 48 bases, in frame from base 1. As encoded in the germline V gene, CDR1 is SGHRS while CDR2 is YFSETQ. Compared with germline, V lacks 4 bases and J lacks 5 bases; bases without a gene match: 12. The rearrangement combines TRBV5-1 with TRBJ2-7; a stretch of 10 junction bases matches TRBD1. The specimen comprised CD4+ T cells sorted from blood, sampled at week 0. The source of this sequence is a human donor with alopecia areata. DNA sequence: TGCGCCAGCAGCCTTGGAAGACAGGGGGCGTTCAACGAGCAGTACTTC. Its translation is CASSLGRQGAFNEQYF.